These T cell receptor beta chains were read from a single sample in a study of beta chain features in type 1 diabetes. Using immunoSEQ multiplex PCR, the repertoire was profiled, and TCRdb retains in-frame clones only, with some absent. This sample carries hundreds of thousands of clones, over 12% of them seen once, and the ten largest clones take around 0.04%. Sequences were obtained from naive CD4+ T cells from blood. The receptors originated from a young man with type 1 diabetes. The CDR3 runs from the conserved cysteine through the conserved F or W. D genes are given only for firm matches. Clone size is not always given. Where it is, it says once, few, many or a class for expanded clones.

TRBD1	TRBV7-2	-	TRBJ1-6	TGTGCCAGCAGCCCTAGGACAGGAGTCTATAATTCACCCCTCCACTTT	CASSPRTGVYNSPLHF
-	TRBV30	-	TRBJ2-1	TGTGCCTGGGGCAGATACAATGAGCAGTTCTTC	CAWGRYNEQFF
TRBD1	TRBV28	-	TRBJ1-4	TGTGCCATTACGACAGGGAGGGATGAAAAACTGTTTTTT	CAITTGRDEKLFF
-	TRBV7-2	-	TRBJ2-3	TGTGCCAGCAGCTCCCGGACAGATACGCAGTATTTT	CASSSRTDTQYF
-	TRBV12-5	-	TRBJ2-1	TGTGCTAGTGGTTTGGGCTACAATGAGCAGTTCTTC	CASGLGYNEQFF
TRBD2	TRBV30	few	TRBJ2-1	TGTGCCTGGAGGGGGGGAGGGACCAATAGCTACAATGAGCAGTTCTTC	CAWRGGGTNSYNEQFF
TRBD2	TRBV28	few	TRBJ2-1	TGTGCCAGCCGACCGGCGGGGACTAGCCACAATGAGCAGTTCTTC	CASRPAGTSHNEQFF
-	TRBV29-1	few	TRBJ1-4	TGCACCATAGAGACCGAAGATGAAAAACTGTTTTTT	CTIETEDEKLFF
-	TRBV4-1	-	TRBJ2-1	TGCGCCAGCAGCCAAATCAGGCAGGGCTACAATGAGCAGTTCTTC	CASSQIRQGYNEQFF
-	TRBV6-5	few	TRBJ2-3	TGTGCCAGCAGTTATAAGGGATGGGATACGCAGTATTTT	CASSYKGWDTQYF
-	TRBV10-3	-	TRBJ2-5	TGTGCCATCACGAGCTCCCGGGGTAGAGAGACCCAGTACTTC	CAITSSRGRETQYF
TRBD2	TRBV30	few	TRBJ2-3	TGTGCCTGGAGTGCGGCGGGAGGATTCACAGATACGCAGTATTTT	CAWSAAGGFTDTQYF
-	TRBV5-4	-	TRBJ2-5	TGTGCCAGCAGCTTGGTGATGGGAGAGACCCAGTACTTC	CASSLVMGETQYF
-	TRBV5-1	-	TRBJ1-5	TGCGCCAGCAGCACCGACGGAGATCAGCCCCAGCATTTT	CASSTDGDQPQHF
TRBD1	TRBV27	once	TRBJ2-3	TGTGCCAGCAGTTCCATACAGGGGGCAGGCACAGATACGCAGTATTTT	CASSSIQGAGTDTQYF
-	TRBV7-3	few	TRBJ2-3	TGTGCCAGCAGCTTCGCGGGGACAGCTGCAGATACGCAGTATTTT	CASSFAGTAADTQYF
TRBD1	TRBV6-6	few	TRBJ2-1	TGTGCCAGCAGTGCCGACAGGGCTACCTACAATGAGCAGTTCTTC	CASSADRATYNEQFF
-	TRBV7-2	-	TRBJ2-7	TGTGCCAGCAGCTCCCCGGGGCCTGGATCCTACGAGCAGTACTTC	CASSSPGPGSYEQYF
-	TRBV9	few	TRBJ2-3	TGTGCCAGCAGCGCCCTAAGGGATACGCAGTATTTT	CASSALRDTQYF
-	TRBV5-6	few	TRBJ1-1	TGTGCCAGCAGCTTCTTAGGACGGAGGAACACTGAAGCTTTCTTT	CASSFLGRRNTEAFF
-	TRBV5-4	-	TRBJ1-2	TGTGCCAGCAGTTGGGACTATGGCTACACCTTC	CASSWDYGYTF
TRBD2	TRBV29-1	few	TRBJ2-3	TGCAGCGCCGAGGGGACTAGCGGGGATACGCAGTATTTT	CSAEGTSGDTQYF
-	TRBV5-1	few	TRBJ2-7	TGCGCCAGCAGCTTGGGAGAGGTCTCCGCCGAGCAGTACTTC	CASSLGEVSAEQYF
TRBD1	TRBV10-3	-	TRBJ1-1	TGTGCCATCAGGGACAGGGACTATTACCAAGCTTTCTTT	CAIRDRDYYQAFF
TRBD2	TRBV7-9	few	TRBJ2-3	TGTGCCAGCAGCTTAGGGACTAGCGGCACAGATACGCAGTATTTT	CASSLGTSGTDTQYF
TRBD1	TRBV29-1	few	TRBJ1-2	TGCAGCGTTGAGTTGGGGACAGGGGGCGCGGGTGGCTACACCTTC	CSVELGTGGAGGYTF
-	TRBV4-2	-	TRBJ2-2	TGTGCCAGCAGCCCCCGGGGCCATCTCACCGGGGAGCTGTTTTTT	CASSPRGHLTGELFF
-	TRBV2	-	TRBJ1-1	TGTGCCAGCTCATTCATTCCCCGGACGGACACTGAAGCTTTCTTT	CASSFIPRTDTEAFF
-	TRBV5-1	few	TRBJ2-7	TGCGCCAGCAGCTTGGGAAGGGTTACCTACGAGCAGTACTTC	CASSLGRVTYEQYF
-	TRBV19	-	TRBJ1-5	TGTGCCAGTAGTATGAGACAGCTGAGAAATCAGCCCCAGCATTTT	CASSMRQLRNQPQHF
TRBD1	TRBV29-1	-	TRBJ2-7	TGCAGCGTCCGGACAGGGGGCACCTACGAGCAGTACTTC	CSVRTGGTYEQYF
-	TRBV30	-	TRBJ2-1	TGTGCCTGGAGTGACGGAGGATACAATGAGCAGTTCTTC	CAWSDGGYNEQFF
TRBD2	TRBV7-8	few	TRBJ2-3	TGTGCCAGCAGCCTGGGACTAGCGGACCCGCAGTATTTT	CASSLGLADPQYF
TRBD2	TRBV19	-	TRBJ2-5	TGTGCCAGTAGTATAGCGGGACTAGCGGGCCAAGAGACCCAGTACTTC	CASSIAGLAGQETQYF
TRBD2	TRBV7-2	-	TRBJ2-3	TGTGCCAGCAGCTTGAGCAGGAGAGCGGGAGTGGAAGATACGCAGTATTTT	CASSLSRRAGVEDTQYF
-	TRBV28	-	TRBJ1-5	TGTGCCAGCATAAGAACCTTGAGCAATCAGCCCCAGCATTTT	CASIRTLSNQPQHF
-	TRBV9	few	TRBJ1-1	TGTGCCAGCAGCGTAGGCGGCCTACTGAACACTGAAGCTTTCTTT	CASSVGGLLNTEAFF
-	TRBV7-3	-	TRBJ1-1	TGTGCCAGCAGCTTAAGATCCCCGGGGTTGAACACTGAAGCTTTCTTT	CASSLRSPGLNTEAFF
-	TRBV15	-	TRBJ2-3	TGTGCCACCAGCAGAGAGGCTTGGGCCTCAGATACGCAGTATTTT	CATSREAWASDTQYF
-	TRBV7-6	few	TRBJ2-1	TGTGCCAGCAGCCACCCTCTGTCCGTGCTCTACAATGAGCAGTTCTTC	CASSHPLSVLYNEQFF
TRBD2	TRBV9	few	TRBJ2-3	TGTGCCAGCAGCGTAGCTTTAGCGGGGGGCACAGATACGCAGTATTTT	CASSVALAGGTDTQYF
-	TRBV10-3	few	TRBJ1-5	TGTGCCACGCAGGGTAATAGCAATCAGCCCCAGCATTTT	CATQGNSNQPQHF
TRBD2	TRBV7-2	once	TRBJ2-3	TGTGCCAGCAGCTTAGGCGGGGGGTATGATACGCAGTATTTT	CASSLGGGYDTQYF
-	TRBV7-2	few	TRBJ1-1	TGTGCCAGCAGCCCCCCCAGTGGCGGCACTGAAGCTTTCTTT	CASSPPSGGTEAFF
-	TRBV29-1	few	TRBJ1-3	TGCAGCGTTGAAGGGGGAGGAAACACCATATATTTT	CSVEGGGNTIYF
-	TRBV2	-	TRBJ2-3	TGTGCCAGCAGTGTCCCGTGGACGGCTAGCACAGATACGCAGTATTTT	CASSVPWTASTDTQYF
TRBD2	TRBV18	few	TRBJ2-5	TGTGCCAGCTCACGACTAGCGGGAGGAGAGACCCAGTACTTC	CASSRLAGGETQYF
-	TRBV25-1	few	TRBJ1-4	TGTGCCAGCAGGACAGCAACTAATGAAAAACTGTTTTTT	CASRTATNEKLFF
-	TRBV5-4	-	TRBJ2-2	TGTGCCAGCAGCCTCGGGGGCCTAGACACCGGGGAGCTGTTTTTT	CASSLGGLDTGELFF
TRBD1	TRBV19	-	TRBJ2-3	TGTGCCAGTAGGGACAGGGGGGATCCCCGAGATACGCAGTATTTT	CASRDRGDPRDTQYF
-	TRBV6-5	-	TRBJ1-6	TGTGCCAGCAGACTCCAAGATTCACCCCTCCACTTT	CASRLQDSPLHF
-	TRBV30	few	TRBJ2-5	TGTGCCTGGAGTGTAAAGACCCAGTACTTC	CAWSVKTQYF
-	TRBV9	few	TRBJ2-2	TGTGCCAGCAGCCCTCGCTCGGGGAACACCGGGGAGCTGTTTTTT	CASSPRSGNTGELFF
-	TRBV30	-	TRBJ2-7	TGTGCCTGGAGCGCCACGGTGCAGTACTTC	CAWSATVQYF
TRBD2	TRBV4-1	few	TRBJ2-2	TGCGCCAGCTTGGGGACTAGCTACACCGGGGAGCTGTTTTTT	CASLGTSYTGELFF
-	TRBV5-6	-	TRBJ2-2	TGTGCCAGCAGCTTGGTAGGACGGAACACCGGGGAGCTGTTTTTT	CASSLVGRNTGELFF
-	TRBV19	-	TRBJ2-7	TGTGCCGCCTCCCGGGACGCCTCCTACGAGCAGTACTTC	CAASRDASYEQYF
TRBD1	TRBV7-2	few	TRBJ2-7	TGTGCCAGCACCCTGGACAGGGCCTCCTACGAGCAGTACTTC	CASTLDRASYEQYF
-	TRBV28	few	TRBJ1-5	TGTGCCAGCAACACTCAGGGACAGCCCCAGCATTTT	CASNTQGQPQHF